This T cell receptor beta chain stems from a study of blood T cell repertoires in COVID-19. The V gene's germline CDR1 is SGHNT and CDR2 YENEEA. V was clipped by 5 bases and J by 1 base; unmatched bases: 3. The CDR3 contains 14 residues. Using immunoSEQ multiplex PCR, the repertoire was profiled, and TCRdb retains in-frame clones only, with some absent. The sample yields some 270,000 clones, 70% to 90% seen once. Participant-given clinical history determined each cohort assignment. The gene calls are TRBV11-3 and TRBJ2-3; 7 bases map to TRBD2. The TCR sequence derives from a woman between 45 and 60 years old with acute COVID-19. Specimen: PBMCs or T cells enriched from blood (not recorded which). DNA of the CDR3: TGTGCCAGCAGCCGGAGCGGGGGCACAGATACGCAGTATTTT. Translation: CASSRSGGTDTQYF.